The rows below give T cell receptor beta chains drawn from one sample of a study of T cell responses to AZD1222 COVID-19 vaccine. Profiled with immunoSEQ multiplex PCR; TCRdb holds only in-frame clones, not every one. The sample comprises about 270,000 clones, about 94% of which are singletons, and less than 0.65% rests with the top ten. The sample in question was peripheral blood, obtained 28 days after the second AZD1222 dose. These receptors came from an adult who received the AZD1222 COVID-19 vaccine. The CDR3 runs from the conserved cysteine through the conserved F or W.

V gene | CDR3 protein
TRBV7-9 | CASSLQGTYGYTF
TRBV6-1 | CASSEVIFPYEQYF
TRBV27 | CASSFRRGSYEQYF
TRBV7-8 | CASSDRGWGYEQYF
TRBV7-2 | CASSLGLQGTSRGYTF
TRBV2 | CASSLEGGGVKNIQYF
TRBV5-4 | CASSFTSGSEEQYF
TRBV18 | CASSRDRGDTQYF
TRBV10-3 | CAISDQTGSIYEQYF
TRBV7-2 | CASSLMAEYTGELFF
TRBV21-1 | CASSKDLVRAPLTQYF
TRBV24-1 | CATSEGSTDTQYF
TRBV5-1 | CASSSAIQDTQYF
TRBV23-1 | CASNRQGWGTEAFF
TRBV12-2 | CASRFLRPTSLTDTQYF
TRBV4-2 | CASSRAGSPYEQYF
TRBV5-1 | CASSIRGQGRPNTEAFF
TRBV7-9 | CASSGNGRQGDYGYTF
TRBV5-1 | CASSLGGQGDQPQHF
TRBV19 | CASRPQMGVYGYTF
TRBV28 | CASRDSSGTGDWPLHF
TRBV20-1 | CSASPGPNEKLFF
TRBV2 | CASSGEVGPLTGELFF